The TCR beta chain described here comes from a study of tumor-infiltrating lymphocytes in primary liver carcinoma. This clonotype turned up a few times. It was from approximately 22-30 mg of unsorted bulk tissue that RNA and DNA were co-extracted. CDR3 size: 13 residues. The germline V gene encodes CDR1 SGHTA and CDR2 FQGNSA. Deletions cut 5 bases from V and 11 bases from J, with 18 bases between. A primer in the constant region served to generate TCR beta cDNA from approximately 450 ng of total RNA. A slightly modified ARM-PCR protocol with three nested multiplex PCR rounds produced these TCR beta libraries. Use of TRBV1-TRBV30 forward primers with a C-beta reverse primer characterized the first two PCR rounds, which lasted about 10 cycles each. TCRdb processed the multiplex PCR reads anew with MiXCR; each CDR3 protein has one entry. The sample holds 50,000 to 60,000 distinct CDR3 sequences, around 77% seen once.

Material for sequencing was liver tumor tissue from sampling region 5. The subset was: tumor region T5, tumor centre. The chain employs TRBV7-2 and TRBJ1-1; D unresolved. This receptor was identified in a man aged 40-49 years with primary liver carcinoma and hepatitis B virus infection. In DNA form, the CDR3 reads TGTGCCAGCAGCCCCCTGGTGGATTGTGGGGCTTTCTTT. It encodes CASSPLVDCGAFF.